This T cell receptor (beta chain) was observed in a study of T cell changes during pregnancy in multiple sclerosis. Per the germline V gene, CDR1 is SQVTM and CDR2 is ANQGSEA. This CDR3 comprises 12 residues. V dropped 6 bases and J dropped 2 bases, with 10 bases sitting between them. Sequencing used immunoSEQ multiplex PCR; TCRdb keeps in-frame clones, though not all of them. The sample holds over 100,000 clones, 92% seen once. This TCR came from a female donor with multiple sclerosis, enrolled in a pregnancy study. This sequence joins TRBV29-1 and TRBJ2-5, with D possibly TRBD2 on 5 matching bases. This material consisted of peripheral blood, taken in the third trimester of pregnancy. The DNA of the CDR3 is TGCAGCGTACATCGGGAACAAGAGACCCAGTACTTC. As protein: CSVHREQETQYF. Full variable domain (rest looked up from reference TRBV29-1 and TRBJ2-5): SAVISQKPSRDICQRGTSLTIQCQVDSQVTMMFWYRQQPGQSLTLIATANQGSEATYESGFVIDKFPISRPNLTFSTLTVSNMSPEDSSIYLCSVHREQETQYFGPGTRLLVL.